A selection of T cell receptor beta chains follows, all from one sample in a study of memory CD4+ T cells and cytomegalovirus serostatus. The data were produced by immunoSEQ multiplex PCR, yet TCRdb's version contains in-frame clones alone and is incomplete. The sample includes about 50,000 clones, around four fifths seen only once; the top ten take under 0.7%. The sample consisted of memory CD4+ T cells from blood. Receptor source: an adult in good health and CMV-seronegative. Each CDR3 is given with its conserved first and last residue. A D gene is named only where the DNA matches it firmly. Size is omitted from some rows. Given values are once, few, many or a class for expanded clones.

D gene,J gene,V gene,clone size,CDR3 protein,CDR3 DNA
TRBD2,TRBJ2-3,TRBV11-1,NA,CASSLWLAGALTDTQYF,TGTGCCAGCTCGTTGTGGCTAGCGGGGGCCCTCACAGATACGCAGTATTTT
NA,TRBJ2-5,TRBV29-1,NA,CSVGGRGETQYF,TGCAGCGTTGGCGGCAGGGGCGAGACCCAGTACTTC
TRBD1,TRBJ1-6,TRBV2,NA,CATRDRYNSPLHF,TGTGCCACCCGGGACAGGTATAATTCACCCCTCCACTTT
NA,TRBJ1-1,TRBV18,NA,CASSVGRMNTEAFF,TGTGCCAGCTCAGTCGGAAGGATGAACACTGAAGCTTTCTTT
NA,TRBJ2-7,TRBV6-5,NA,CASSYSGLGAEQYF,TGTGCCAGCAGTTACTCGGGCCTGGGGGCCGAGCAGTACTTC
TRBD2,TRBJ2-5,TRBV7-2,NA,CASSTPSARGGLGETQYF,TGTGCCAGCAGTACCCCCTCCGCGCGGGGGGGCCTTGGAGAGACCCAGTACTTC
NA,TRBJ1-5,TRBV7-2,NA,CASSLQGGFSNQPQHF,TGTGCCAGCAGCTTACAAGGGGGGTTTAGCAATCAGCCCCAGCATTTT
NA,TRBJ1-4,TRBV2,medium-sized,CASSEEGSVLSEKLFF,TGTGCCAGCAGTGAAGAAGGGAGCGTTCTGAGCGAAAAACTGTTTTTT
NA,TRBJ1-2,TRBV4-2,NA,CASSQEKFSNYGYTF,TGTGCCAGCAGCCAAGAAAAGTTCAGCAACTATGGCTACACCTTC
NA,TRBJ2-5,TRBV5-1,NA,CASSLNAAGLETQYF,TGCGCCAGCAGCTTGAATGCAGCGGGTCTAGAGACCCAGTACTTC
TRBD2,TRBJ2-7,TRBV5-1,NA,CASSPGLAAGSYEQYF,TGCGCCAGCAGCCCGGGACTAGCGGCTGGCTCCTACGAGCAGTACTTC
NA,TRBJ1-5,TRBV27,once,CASSLAGISNQPQHF,TGTGCCAGCAGTTTGGCCGGGATTAGCAATCAGCCCCAGCATTTT
NA,TRBJ1-1,TRBV6-6,few,CASRPNPGGSNTEAFF,TGTGCCAGCAGACCCAATCCCGGGGGATCGAACACTGAAGCTTTCTTT
NA,TRBJ1-6,TRBV30,NA,CAWRREGSSYNSPLHF,TGTGCCTGGAGAAGGGAGGGTAGCTCCTATAATTCACCCCTCCACTTT
TRBD1,TRBJ1-1,TRBV6-5,NA,CASQGQGDTEAFF,TGTGCCAGCCAGGGACAGGGGGACACTGAAGCTTTCTTT
TRBD1,TRBJ2-7,TRBV7-3,once,CASSRTGTGVEEQYF,TGTGCCAGCAGCAGAACCGGGACAGGGGTGGAAGAGCAGTACTTC
TRBD1,TRBJ1-2,TRBV29-1,NA,CSVWTGSGYTF,TGCAGCGTTTGGACAGGGTCTGGCTACACCTTC
NA,TRBJ1-6,TRBV7-9,NA,CASSQQGGSPLHF,TGTGCCAGCAGCCAACAGGGAGGCTCACCCCTCCACTTT
TRBD1,TRBJ1-5,TRBV28,few,CASIPAGGAGQPQHF,TGTGCCAGCATCCCGGCAGGGGGCGCGGGGCAGCCCCAGCATTTT
TRBD2,TRBJ2-1,TRBV7-6,NA,CASSLTSGVSYNEQFF,TGTGCCAGCAGCCTGACTAGCGGGGTGTCCTACAATGAGCAGTTCTTC
NA,TRBJ2-5,TRBV7-3,NA,CASSLGQQETQYF,TGTGCCAGCAGCTTGGGGCAGCAAGAGACCCAGTACTTC
TRBD1,TRBJ1-2,TRBV9,NA,CASSVVQGTPNYGYTF,TGTGCCAGCAGCGTAGTACAGGGGACTCCTAACTATGGCTACACCTTC
NA,TRBJ2-2,TRBV5-6,NA,CASSLVGGTGELFF,TGTGCCAGCAGCTTGGTTGGCGGGACCGGGGAGCTGTTTTTT
TRBD1,TRBJ1-2,TRBV5-6,NA,CASSLGDSSYGYTF,TGTGCCAGCAGCTTGGGGGACAGTTCCTATGGCTACACCTTC
NA,TRBJ1-6,TRBV7-6,few,CASSLDASSYNSPLHF,TGTGCCAGCAGCTTAGACGCGAGCTCCTATAATTCACCCCTCCACTTT
NA,TRBJ1-3,TRBV27,once,CASREAGLGNTIYF,TGTGCCAGCCGTGAAGCCGGGCTTGGAAACACCATATATTTT
NA,TRBJ2-3,TRBV11-2,NA,CASSLRQGDLGTQYF,TGTGCCAGCAGCTTACGGCAGGGAGATTTAGGTACGCAGTATTTT